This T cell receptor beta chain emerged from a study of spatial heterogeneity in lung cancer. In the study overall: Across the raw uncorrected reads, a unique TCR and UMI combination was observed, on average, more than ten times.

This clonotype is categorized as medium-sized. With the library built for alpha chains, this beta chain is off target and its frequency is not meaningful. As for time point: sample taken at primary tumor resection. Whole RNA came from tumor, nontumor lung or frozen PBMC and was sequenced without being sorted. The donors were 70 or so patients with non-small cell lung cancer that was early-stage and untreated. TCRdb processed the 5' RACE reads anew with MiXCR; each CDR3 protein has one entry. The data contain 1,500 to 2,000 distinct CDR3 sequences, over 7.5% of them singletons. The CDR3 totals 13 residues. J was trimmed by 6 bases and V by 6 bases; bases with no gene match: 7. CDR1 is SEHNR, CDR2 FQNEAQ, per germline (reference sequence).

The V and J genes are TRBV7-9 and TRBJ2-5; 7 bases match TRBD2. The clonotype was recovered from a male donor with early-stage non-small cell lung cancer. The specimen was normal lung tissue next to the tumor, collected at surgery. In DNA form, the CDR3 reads TGTGCCAGCAGTCCGACTAGCAGACAGACCCAGTACTTC. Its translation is CASSPTSRQTQYF.